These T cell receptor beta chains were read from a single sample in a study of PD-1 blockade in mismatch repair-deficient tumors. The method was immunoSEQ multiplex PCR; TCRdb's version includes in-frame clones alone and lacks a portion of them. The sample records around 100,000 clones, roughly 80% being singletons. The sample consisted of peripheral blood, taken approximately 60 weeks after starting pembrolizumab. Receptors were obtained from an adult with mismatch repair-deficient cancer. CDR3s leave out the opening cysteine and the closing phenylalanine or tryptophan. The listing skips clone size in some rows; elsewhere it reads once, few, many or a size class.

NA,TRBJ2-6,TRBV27,ASSTFQVPSGANVLT
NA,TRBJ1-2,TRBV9,ASSAMDREPYGYT
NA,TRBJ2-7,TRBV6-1,ASSERVAGLGSYEQY
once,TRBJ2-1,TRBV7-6,ASSLEALAVSSYNEQF
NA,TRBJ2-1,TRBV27,ASSLAAGPGEQF
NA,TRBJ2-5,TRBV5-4,ASSSRQGFRETQY
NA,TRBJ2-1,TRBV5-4,ASSLKGSSYNEQF
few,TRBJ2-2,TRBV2,ASRRAVITTGELF
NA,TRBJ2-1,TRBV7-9,ASSFGIAGGSEQF
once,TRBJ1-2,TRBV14,ASSQGSLYGYT
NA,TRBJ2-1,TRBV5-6,ASSLRRDYNEQF
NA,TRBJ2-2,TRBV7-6,ASSKGTSGSYHTGELF
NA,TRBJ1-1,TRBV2,ASSTQPKNTEAF
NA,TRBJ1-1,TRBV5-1,ASTQPGDYTEAF
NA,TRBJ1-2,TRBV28,ASSGGGAGGYT
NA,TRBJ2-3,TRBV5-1,ASSLARLADTQY
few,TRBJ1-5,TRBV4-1,ASSRSLNQPQH
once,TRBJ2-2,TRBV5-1,ASSLSSGNTGELF
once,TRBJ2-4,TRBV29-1,SVEDSGLPKNIQY
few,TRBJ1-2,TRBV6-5,ASSGSLGYT
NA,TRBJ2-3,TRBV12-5,ASGLTSPDTQY
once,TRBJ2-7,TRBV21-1,ASSAFGGSSYEQY